The text below deals with one T cell receptor (beta chain). This sample was taken from a study of T cells in Graves' hyperthyroidism and ophthalmopathy. Reasons for excluding patients were uncontrolled infection, other autoimmune disease, pregnancy or lactation. The PBMCs had their origin in 7.5 to 10 ml of fresh peripheral blood. V was clipped by 0 bases and J by 0 bases, with 6 bases between them. Germline V gene lookup returns CDR1 MNHEY and CDR2 SVGAGI. The CDR3 is made up of 16 amino acids. What was amplified from RNA transcripts were TCR beta CDR3 regions. Using the HTBI primer set, a first-round RT-PCR was run on the TCR CDR3. TCRdb reanalysed the multiplex PCR reads using MiXCR and keeps one entry per CDR3 protein. This sample has roughly 570,000 distinct CDR3 sequences, with 15% to 17% found just once.

What was sequenced was blood. The chain links TRBV6-5 to TRBJ2-6; unclear D gene. The TCR originated in a woman in her twenties or thirties with Graves' hyperthyroidism. The CDR3, as DNA: TGTGCCAGCAGTTACTCATACTACTCTGGGGCCAACGTCCTGACTTTC. It yields the protein CASSYSYYSGANVLTF.